This T cell receptor beta chain was retrieved from a study of T cells in Graves' hyperthyroidism and ophthalmopathy. Authors of the study amplified TCR beta CDR3 regions from RNA transcripts. An initial round of RT-PCR targeting the TCR CDR3 relied on the HTBI primer set. TCRdb analysed the multiplex PCR reads with MiXCR anew, one entry per CDR3 protein. The sample yields 490,000 or so distinct CDR3 sequences, roughly 45% seen once. The CDR3 is 8 residues long, ends included. Germline-derived CDR1 and CDR2 are SGHRS and YFSETQ. On the basis of clinical symptoms, serum thyroxine and TRAb, thyroid ultrasound and orbital computed tomography, diagnoses were made. Remarks on this clonotype: Antigen unknown. Because the CDR3 is missing its conserved closing phenylalanine or tryptophan, this is likely a read error. The DNA is omitted, as the CDR3 cannot be located on it reliably, and the CDR3 follows TCRdb's listing.

Study-level findings and limits: Researchers found most expanded thyroid clonotypes above 0.001 in blood as well.

The chain couples TRBV5-1 to TRBJ1-4. The clonotype originates from an adult woman with Graves' disease, either hyperthyroidism or ophthalmopathy (not recorded which). Source material: peripheral blood or thyroid tissue (not recorded which). The CDR3 spells CASSLSGS.